Listed below are T cell receptor beta chains from one sample, sequenced in a study of T cell responses to AZD1222 COVID-19 vaccine. The repertoire was sequenced with immunoSEQ multiplex PCR; TCRdb's copy has only in-frame clones and lacks some. Altogether some 170,000 clones are present, about nine tenths being singletons, with the ten largest covering approximately 4.2%. The sequenced sample was peripheral blood, obtained 28 days after the second dose of the MenACWY control vaccine. The receptors originated from an adult who received the MenACWY meningococcal vaccine as a control. The CDR3 runs from the conserved cysteine through the conserved F or W. The D gene is left open where the match is weak. Size tells how often a clone was seen (once, few, many) or the class of an expanded clone, and some rows leave it out.

TRBV2	.	.	TRBJ2-7	TGTGCCAGCAGTGGAGGGGGCTACGAGCAGTACTTC	CASSGGGYEQYF
TRBV10-1	.	.	TRBJ2-3	TGCGCCAGCAGTGACCCCCGGGACCCCCTAAGGGGACACACAGATACGCAGTATTTT	CASSDPRDPLRGHTDTQYF
TRBV4-3	.	TRBD2	TRBJ2-5	TGCGCCAGCAGCCAAGATCGACTAGCGGTCCAAGAGACCCAGTACTTC	CASSQDRLAVQETQYF
TRBV19	.	.	TRBJ1-1	TGTGCCAGTAGTATAGATCGAAACAGCATGAACACTGAAGCTTTCTTT	CASSIDRNSMNTEAFF
TRBV7-2	.	TRBD1	TRBJ1-3	TGTGCCAGCAGCCCCGGACAGGGAATCTCTGGAAACACCATATATTTT	CASSPGQGISGNTIYF
TRBV6-6	.	.	TRBJ1-1	TGTGCCAGCAGTCCAAACTTGGGGGGACACCACCACACTGAAGCTTTCTTT	CASSPNLGGHHHTEAFF
TRBV10-3	.	TRBD1	TRBJ2-7	TGTGCCATCGGGCAGGGGGATCCCTACGAGCAGTACTTC	CAIGQGDPYEQYF
TRBV11-2	.	.	TRBJ2-5	TGTGCCAGCAGCTTGGCGAGCTTACAAGAGACCCAGTACTTC	CASSLASLQETQYF
TRBV20-1	.	TRBD1	TRBJ1-2	TGCAGTGCTACCACAGGGGTCGGCTACACCTTC	CSATTGVGYTF
TRBV7-8	.	.	TRBJ1-6	TGTGCCAGCAGCTTTCAGTTGGGGGAATCACCCCTCCACTTT	CASSFQLGESPLHF
TRBV5-8	once	.	TRBJ1-1	TGTGCCAGCAGCTTACCCGGACGGGTGAACACTGAAGCTTTCTTT	CASSLPGRVNTEAFF
TRBV9	.	.	TRBJ1-2	TGTGCCAGCAGCTCACGAGTCGGGGGAGGGTATGGCTACACCTTC	CASSSRVGGGYGYTF
TRBV4-1	.	.	TRBJ1-5	TGCGCCAGCAGCCAAGACATTCAAGTAATAGACTCCAATCAGCCCCAGCATTTT	CASSQDIQVIDSNQPQHF
TRBV9	.	TRBD2	TRBJ2-4	TGTGCCAGCAGCGTATCGGGAGGGAGCATTCAGTACTTC	CASSVSGGSIQYF
TRBV18	.	.	TRBJ1-1	TGTGCCAGCTCACCGGGAGTTGAGGTGAACACTGAAGCTTTCTTT	CASSPGVEVNTEAFF
TRBV19	few	.	TRBJ1-2	TGTGCCAGTAGTATAGATCATCAGGGCTATGGCTACACCTTC	CASSIDHQGYGYTF
TRBV10-3	once	.	TRBJ2-5	TGTGCCATCAGTGAGTCGGACGGGTGGGAGACCCAGTACTTC	CAISESDGWETQYF
TRBV7-8	.	TRBD2	TRBJ2-1	TGTGCCAGCAGCTTAACTAGCGGAAGGCAGTTCTTC	CASSLTSGRQFF
TRBV27	.	TRBD2	TRBJ2-1	TGTGCCAGCAGTTCCCTCGGGGGGACTATAAGGAACGATGAGCAGTTCTTC	CASSSLGGTIRNDEQFF
TRBV3-1/TRBV3-2	.	.	TRBJ1-1	TGTGCCAGCAGCCAAGTAGGCGGGGACACTGAAGCTTTCTTT	CASSQVGGDTEAFF
TRBV5-6	.	.	TRBJ2-2	TGTGCCAGCAGCTTATTTGGCCTAGATTATACCGGGGAGCTGTTTTTT	CASSLFGLDYTGELFF
TRBV9	.	.	TRBJ2-7	TGTGCCAGCAGCACCAACCCGTTCGAGCAGTACTTC	CASSTNPFEQYF
TRBV18	.	.	TRBJ1-3	TGTGCCAGCTCACCGGTCGGGTCGCTGGGAAACACCATATATTTT	CASSPVGSLGNTIYF
TRBV9	.	.	TRBJ1-5	TGTGCCAGCAGCCCCCAAAATAGCAATCAGCCCCAGCATTTT	CASSPQNSNQPQHF